Below, 24 T cell receptor beta chains from the same sample are listed, as sequenced in a study of T cell repertoires in aging, cancer and after chemotherapy. Amplification of TCR beta used genomic DNA extracted from peripheral blood. TRB rearrangements spanning V, D and J were amplified using mixed TRB-A/B primers. TCRdb re-analysed the multiplex PCR reads in MiXCR, keeping a single row per CDR3 protein. The data show 1,300 or so distinct CDR3 sequences, with over 20% seen just once and approximately 69% held by the top ten. What was sequenced was blood. The receptor set was obtained from a human donor with a solid tumor.

This clonotype has only a few counts. The chain links TRBV7-3 to TRBJ2-3; 11 nucleotides match TRBD2. The CDR3 consists of 16 residues. Germline V gives CDR1 SGHTA, CDR2 FQGTGA. The V segment lost 2 bases and the J segment 5 bases; nucleotides outside the gene matches: 6. For the CDR3, the DNA is TGTGCCAGCAGCTTAGGTAGCGGGGGGGCAAGAGATACGCAGTATTTT. It is translated as CASSLGSGGARDTQYF.

V and J are TRBV7-4 and TRBJ1-4; D uncertain. V shed 4 bases and J shed 5 bases, with 14 bases lying between them. Germline V gene lookup returns CDR1 SGHVT and CDR2 SQSDAQ. The CDR3 totals 15 residues. The CDR3 bases are TGTGCCAGCAGCTCCATAGGCCATGGGAATGAAAAACTGTTTTTT. It yields the protein CASSSIGHGNEKLFF.

This clonotype was seen just once. The V call is TRBV10-2, the J call TRBJ1-1, with D unclear. Germline CDR1 is WSHSY and CDR2 is SAAADI. V lost 4 bases and J lost 4, with 7 bases in between. The length of the CDR3 is 12 residues. Here the CDR3 DNA reads TGCGCCAGCAGTGGTTCGGGCACTGAAGCTTTCTTT. Translation: CASSGSGTEAFF.

This clonotype is labeled as medium-sized (0.01 to 0.1%). The chain joins TRBV5-4 to TRBJ2-3; tentative D call: TRBD2 (6 bases). Germline values: CDR1 SGHNT, CDR2 YYREEE (reference sequence). The germline V and J ends were trimmed by 2 bases and 6 bases, with 13 bases remaining between them. The length of the CDR3 is 14 residues. DNA of the CDR3: TGTGCCAGCAGCTTCGGTAGCGGTGGGGATACGCAGTATTTT. Translating gives CASSFGSGGDTQYF. The whole variable domain, filled in from reference TRBV5-4 and TRBJ2-3, reads ETGVTQSPTHLIKTRGQQVTLRCSSQSGHNTVSWYQQALGQGPQFIFQYYREEENGRGNFPPRFSGLQFPNYSSELNVNALELDDSALYLCASSFGSGGDTQYFGPGTRLTVL.

This clonotype turned up a few times. This chain connects TRBV7-2 to TRBJ2-1; TRBD2 matches 10 bases. Looked up from germline, CDR1 is SGHTA and CDR2 is FQGNSA. The ends lost 2 bases at V and 9 bases at J; junction bases unmatched: 7. This CDR3 contains 15 residues. The CDR3: CASSLTIAGGREQFF. The CDR3 DNA reads TGTGCCAGCAGCTTAACGATAGCGGGGGGTCGTGAGCAGTTCTTC.

This clonotype was recorded a few times. V gene TRBV18 combines with J gene TRBJ1-3; D is uncertain. The V gene's germline CDR1 is KGHSH and CDR2 LQKENI. Deletions cut 4 bases from V and 0 bases from J, with 13 bases between. The CDR3 length is 16 residues. Here the CDR3 DNA reads TGTGCCAGCTCACAAAGCCCAGGCAGCTCTGGAAACACCATATATTTT. Protein sequence: CASSQSPGSSGNTIYF.

V and J are TRBV6-5 and TRBJ1-3; unclear D gene. Germline CDR1 MNHEY, CDR2 SVGAGI. The germline V and J ends were trimmed by 6 bases and 0 bases, with 12 bases remaining between them. There are 15 residues in the CDR3. The CDR3 sequence: CASSFGPTSGNTIYF. The DNA for the CDR3 is TGTGCCAGCAGCTTCGGACCGACCTCTGGAAACACCATATATTTT.

Notes on this clonotype: The germline gene is not matched at one end of the junction; a read error may be the cause. The chain recombines TRBV5-5 with TRBJ2-3; D is perhaps TRBD1 (6 bases). CDR3 length: 15 amino acids. CDR1 and CDR2 (germline): SGHKS, YYEKEE (reference sequence). The CDR3 sequence is CASSLEAGVRDTQYF. CDR3 bases: TGCGCCAGCAGCTTGGAGGCAGGGGTGAGAGATACGCAGTATTTT.

By share, this clonotype ranks as medium-sized (0.01 to 0.1%). The rearrangement uses TRBV12-3 or TRBV12-4 and TRBJ2-7; the D gene could be TRBD1 or TRBD2 (6 bases each). The CDR3 consists of 14 residues. Trimming took 5 bases from V and 5 from J, leaving 16 bases between them. In nucleotides, the CDR3 is TGTGCCAGCAGTCCTAGACAGGCGGGGAACGAGCAGTACTTC. This sequence encodes CASSPRQAGNEQYF.

This clonotype rates as medium-sized. The chain is built from TRBV6-4 and TRBJ2-6; D is perhaps TRBD2 (5 bases). V lost 4 bases to trimming and J lost 5 bases, with 9 bases between them. This CDR3 region has 14 residues. The V gene's germline CDR1 is MRHNA and CDR2 SNTAGT. In nucleotides, the CDR3 is TGTGCCAGCAGTGGGGGAGCTCGGGCCAACGTCCTGACTTTC. It yields the protein CASSGGARANVLTF.

J is TRBJ2-5 and V is TRBV9; possibly TRBD2 for D (7 bases). The V end was cut by 8 bases, the J end by 1 base, with 12 bases between. CDR1 is SGDLS, CDR2 YYNGEE, per germline. CDR3 length: 13 residues. The CDR3 nucleotides read TGTGCCAGGGGGGGGGGGGCCCAAGAGACCCAGTACTTC. Protein: CARGGGAQETQYF.

As DNA, the CDR3 is TGTGCCAGCGCCCGGGGGGCTAGCTTCGCAGATACGCAGTATTTT. Translating gives CASARGASFADTQYF. V usage is TRBV7-2 and J usage is TRBJ2-3, with TRBD2 as a possible D gene (7 bases). V lost 8 bases to trimming and J lost 4 bases, with 19 bases between them. The V gene's germline CDR1 is SGHTA and CDR2 FQGNSA. This CDR3 region has 15 residues.

The rearrangement links TRBV18 to TRBJ1-5; TRBD1 might be the D (5 bases). Deletions cut 4 bases from V and 4 bases from J, with 8 bases between. This CDR3 has 13 amino acids. Germline loops: CDR1 KGHSH, CDR2 LQKENI. This CDR3 is CASSQGLNQPQHF. The CDR3 DNA sequence: TGTGCCAGCTCACAGGGGTTAAATCAGCCCCAGCATTTT.

The chain has TRBV12-3 or TRBV12-4 and TRBJ2-1; 10 bases match TRBD2. The CDR3 loop spans 14 amino acids. Trimming removed 5 bases from V and 7 bases from J; junction bases left unmatched: 5. As DNA, the CDR3 is TGTGCCAGCAGTCGTAGCGGGGGGTTAAATGAGCAGTTCTTC. Encoded protein: CASSRSGGLNEQFF.

The table lists this clonotype with a few counts. The CDR3 DNA reads as TGCGCCAGCAGCTTGGCCGACAGGTTCGATGGCTACACCTTC. Translation: CASSLADRFDGYTF. V is TRBV5-1 and J is TRBJ1-2; a possible D gene is TRBD1 (6 bases). This CDR3 contains 14 residues. The ends were cut back, 0 bases at V and 6 bases at J, with 12 bases in the middle. CDR1 and CDR2 from the germline V gene are SGHRS and YFSETQ.

V usage is TRBV4-2 and J usage is TRBJ2-1; D remains unclear. Trimming removed 1 base at V and 0 bases at J, with 16 bases between. Germline V CDR1 and CDR2: LGHNA, YNFKEQ. The CDR3 length is 18 residues. CDR3 sequence: CASSQGVYRADSYNEQFF. The CDR3 bases are TGTGCCAGCAGCCAAGGAGTCTATAGGGCGGACTCCTACAATGAGCAGTTCTTC.

By share, this clonotype counts as medium-sized. This chain links TRBV20-1 with TRBJ1-1; 8 bases agree with TRBD1. The V gene's germline CDR1 is DFQATT and CDR2 SNEGSKA (reference sequence). CDR3 size: 13 residues. The ends lost 5 bases at V and 8 bases at J; junction bases unmatched: 10. The CDR3 bases are TGCAGTGCTGCCTCACAGGGGGAGAAGGAAGCTTTCTTT. Its protein is CSAASQGEKEAFF.

About this clonotype: This may come from a read error, since a much larger clone is one base off. The chain has TRBV20-1 and TRBJ1-1, with 11 positions matching TRBD1. V gave up 0 bases and J gave up 6 bases; unmatched junction bases: 6. The CDR3 length is 15 residues. From germline, CDR1 is DFQATT and CDR2 SNEGSKA (reference sequence). The CDR3 DNA reads TGCAGTGCTAGAGATCAGGACAGGGGGCCGGCTGAAGCTTTCTTT. It codes for CSARDQDRGPAEAFF.

This clonotype is judged medium-sized. The J gene is TRBJ1-2, the V gene TRBV18; D possibly corresponds to TRBD1 (5 bases). Between the trimmed V and J ends, which lost 1 base and 7 bases, there was a span of 10 bases. Germline lookup yields CDR1 KGHSH and CDR2 LQKENI. This CDR3 has 13 residues. The CDR3 spells CASSPQDRSGYTF. CDR3 sequence (DNA): TGTGCCAGCTCACCACAAGACAGATCTGGCTACACCTTC.

This clonotype is medium-sized. The V call is TRBV18, the J call TRBJ2-1; 10 bases map to TRBD1. J gave up 6 bases and V 4 bases, and 6 bases lay outside the gene matches. The CDR3 runs to 15 residues. The germline CDR1 and CDR2 sequences are KGHSH and LQKENI. CDR3 bases: TGTGCCAGCTCACGGACAGGGGGATTGGGCAATGAGCAGTTCTTC. It translates to CASSRTGGLGNEQFF.

The chain employs TRBV10-3 and TRBJ2-1; D is uncertain. The CDR3 extends over 13 amino acids. Trimming removed 10 bases at V and 9 bases at J, with 19 bases between. Germline CDR1 reads ENHRY; CDR2 reads SYGVKD. The CDR3 spells CASGSGSLSEQFF. Written as DNA, the CDR3 is TGTGCCAGCGGTTCCGGGTCCTTATCTGAGCAGTTCTTC.

The V gene is TRBV20-1, the J gene TRBJ2-7; perhaps D is TRBD1 or TRBD2 (5 bases each). With 0 bases removed from V and 2 bases from J, the gap between germline ends came to 8 bases. This CDR3 has 13 amino acids. From germline, CDR1 is DFQATT and CDR2 SNEGSKA (reference sequence). The CDR3 here is CSARDRGPYEQYF. CDR3 bases: TGCAGTGCTAGAGATCGGGGCCCCTACGAGCAGTACTTC.

This clonotype rates as medium-sized. The chain combines TRBV6-5 with TRBJ1-2; D not resolved. This CDR3 has 13 residues. V lost 2 bases and J lost 8, with 12 bases in between. Germline CDR1 and CDR2: MNHEY and SVGAGI. As DNA, the CDR3 is TGTGCCAGCAGTTACATTATTGGCCAAGGCTACACCTTC. This codes for CASSYIIGQGYTF.

Within the sample, this clonotype is medium-sized (0.01 to 0.1%). The V and J genes are TRBV4-3 and TRBJ2-7; 13 nucleotides agree with TRBD2. J lost 1 base, V lost 5 bases, and 8 bases had no gene match. This CDR3 comprises 17 residues. Germline CDR1 and CDR2: LGHNA and YSLEER. CDR3 sequence: CASSLQMGLAGSYEQYF. The CDR3 bases are TGCGCCAGCAGCTTGCAAATGGGACTAGCGGGATCCTACGAGCAGTACTTC.